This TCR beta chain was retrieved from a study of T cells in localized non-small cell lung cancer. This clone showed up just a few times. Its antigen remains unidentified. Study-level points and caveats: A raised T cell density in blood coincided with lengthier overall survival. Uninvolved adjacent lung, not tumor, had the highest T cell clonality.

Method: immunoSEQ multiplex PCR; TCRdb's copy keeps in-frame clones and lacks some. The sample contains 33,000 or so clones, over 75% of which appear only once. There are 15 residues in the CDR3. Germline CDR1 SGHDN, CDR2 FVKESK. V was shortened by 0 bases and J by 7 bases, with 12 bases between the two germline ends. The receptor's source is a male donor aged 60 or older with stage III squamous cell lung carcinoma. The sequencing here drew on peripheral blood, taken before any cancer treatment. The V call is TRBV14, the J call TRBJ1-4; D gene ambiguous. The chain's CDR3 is CASSQDAGAGEKLFF. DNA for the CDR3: TGTGCCAGCAGCCAAGATGCAGGCGCGGGTGAAAAACTGTTTTTT.